Listed below are T cell receptor beta chains from one sample, sequenced in a study of OX40 agonist ivuxolimab in advanced cancers. The protocol was immunoSEQ multiplex PCR, while the TCRdb copy is restricted to in-frame clones and leaves out a portion. The sample records 55,000 to 80,000 clones, 65% to 85% being singletons. Sequenced material: CD4+ or CD8+ T cells sorted from blood, taken in a trial of the OX40 agonist ivuxolimab. These receptors were taken from an adult with an advanced solid tumor such as melanoma, head and neck, liver or kidney cancer. Each CDR3 is given with its conserved first and last residue. A D gene is named only where the DNA matches it firmly. Clone size is given for some rows only: seen once, a few or many times, or a class if the clone is expanded.

v_gene,d_gene,abundance,j_gene,CDR3aa,CDR3nt
TRBV4-2,-,-,TRBJ1-2,CASSQGSRTNYGYTF,TGTGCCAGCAGCCAGGGGAGCAGGACGAACTATGGCTACACCTTC
TRBV6-1,TRBD1,-,TRBJ2-7,CASSTRDRGPEQYF,TGTGCCAGCTCCACCCGGGACAGGGGGCCCGAGCAGTACTTC
TRBV30,-,few,TRBJ1-1,CAWSVLGGKNTEAFF,TGTGCCTGGAGTGTTCTGGGGGGCAAGAACACTGAAGCTTTCTTT
TRBV6-5,TRBD1,-,TRBJ1-2,CASRPPGTGMSTF,TGTGCCAGCAGACCACCCGGGACAGGGATGAGCACCTTC
TRBV27,-,-,TRBJ2-1,CASSLIVQKNEQFF,TGTGCCAGCAGTTTAATTGTCCAAAAAAATGAGCAGTTCTTC
TRBV7-2,TRBD1,-,TRBJ1-1,CASRRGTGNTEAFF,TGTGCCAGCAGACGAGGGACAGGGAACACTGAAGCTTTCTTT
TRBV28,-,once,TRBJ1-4,CASSPGHLIEKLFF,TGTGCCAGCAGTCCAGGGCACCTTATTGAAAAACTGTTTTTT
TRBV5-6,TRBD1,-,TRBJ1-1,CASSTGQGVFGNTEAFF,TGTGCCAGCAGCACGGGACAGGGGGTTTTTGGAAACACTGAAGCTTTCTTT
TRBV5-4,TRBD1,-,TRBJ1-2,CASSTGTGGSYGYTF,TGTGCCAGCAGCACCGGGACAGGGGGTTCCTATGGCTACACCTTC
TRBV7-6,-,-,TRBJ2-7,CASSPEEGYGQYF,TGTGCCAGCAGCCCCGAAGAAGGGTACGGGCAGTACTTC
TRBV2,-,once,TRBJ1-5,CASSEEARGPQHF,TGTGCCAGCAGTGAAGAGGCCCGGGGGCCCCAGCATTTT
TRBV2,TRBD2,-,TRBJ2-3,CASSVSGGARATDTQYF,TGTGCCAGCAGTGTGAGCGGGGGGGCCAGGGCCACAGATACGCAGTATTTT
TRBV7-6,-,-,TRBJ1-4,CASSLLTTPNEKLFF,TGTGCCAGCAGCTTACTGACAACGCCCAATGAAAAACTGTTTTTT
TRBV6-1,-,-,TRBJ1-2,CASQTVTGYGYTF,TGTGCCAGCCAAACAGTTACGGGGTATGGCTACACCTTC
TRBV2,-,once,TRBJ2-1,CASSETGGRTNEQFF,TGTGCCAGCAGTGAAACCGGGGGCCGTACCAATGAGCAGTTCTTC
TRBV5-1,TRBD1,once,TRBJ1-4,CASSLGQGWEKLFF,TGCGCCAGCAGCTTGGGACAGGGGTGGGAAAAACTGTTTTTT
TRBV4-3,-,-,TRBJ1-5,CASQGGEYSNQPQHF,TGCGCCAGCCAGGGTGGAGAGTATAGCAATCAGCCCCAGCATTTT
TRBV5-1,-,-,TRBJ1-1,CASSLALNTEAFF,TGCGCCAGCAGCTTGGCCTTGAACACTGAAGCTTTCTTT
TRBV4-3,TRBD1,-,TRBJ2-7,CASSVSGTGVKEQYF,TGCGCCAGCAGCGTATCCGGGACAGGGGTTAAGGAGCAGTACTTC
TRBV4-3,TRBD2,once,TRBJ2-2,CASSQDLSGGNTGELFF,TGCGCCAGCAGCCAAGATCTTAGCGGGGGGAACACCGGGGAGCTGTTTTTT
TRBV2,-,-,TRBJ2-1,CASSPGQRNEQFF,TGTGCCAGCAGTCCTGGACAGAGGAATGAGCAGTTCTTC
TRBV11-2,-,many,TRBJ1-1,CASSPLVGGPLGTEAFF,TGTGCCAGCAGCCCACTGGTGGGGGGGCCCCTCGGCACTGAAGCTTTCTTT
TRBV30,TRBD1,-,TRBJ1-2,CAWSVLSGGVGYTF,TGTGCCTGGAGTGTACTTTCAGGGGGCGTTGGCTACACCTTC
TRBV6-5,-,-,TRBJ1-6,CASSYSKGSRHSPLHF,TGTGCCAGCAGTTACTCGAAGGGGTCCCGGCATTCACCCCTCCACTTT
TRBV6-5,TRBD2,-,TRBJ2-3,CASMASGGTDTQYF,TGTGCCAGCATGGCTAGCGGGGGCACAGATACGCAGTATTTT
TRBV2,-,-,TRBJ2-3,CASKGGGHTDTQYF,TGTGCCAGCAAAGGGGGGGGGCACACAGATACGCAGTATTTT
TRBV29-1,-,-,TRBJ1-4,CSAGYSISNEKLFF,TGCAGCGCTGGCTACAGTATCAGCAATGAAAAACTGTTTTTT
TRBV28,-,-,TRBJ1-1,CASSSTVQWGDEAFF,TGTGCCAGCAGCTCCACCGTACAATGGGGGGATGAAGCTTTCTTT
TRBV30,-,once,TRBJ2-5,CAWSVQETQYF,TGTGCCTGGAGTGTACAAGAGACCCAGTACTTC
TRBV6-5,-,once,TRBJ1-3,CASSYHTPFSGNTIYF,TGTGCCAGCAGTTACCACACCCCGTTCTCTGGAAACACCATATATTTT
TRBV30,-,-,TRBJ1-2,CAWSVLARVGYTF,TGTGCCTGGAGTGTATTAGCTCGGGTTGGCTACACCTTC
TRBV18,-,-,TRBJ1-5,CASSPQAGEPQHF,TGTGCCAGCTCACCACAGGCGGGTGAGCCCCAGCATTTT
TRBV12-5,TRBD1,once,TRBJ2-7,CASGLVLGTGGQHEQYF,TGTGCTAGTGGTTTGGTTCTGGGGACAGGGGGCCAGCACGAGCAGTACTTC
TRBV6-1,-,-,TRBJ1-5,CASSAIHQPQHF,TGTGCCAGCAGTGCAATTCATCAGCCCCAGCATTTT
TRBV10-1,-,-,TRBJ1-1,CASRREPNTEAFF,TGCGCCAGCAGAAGGGAACCGAACACTGAAGCTTTCTTT
TRBV18,-,once,TRBJ1-5,CASSPGSNQPQHF,TGTGCCAGCTCACCAGGGAGCAATCAGCCCCAGCATTTT
TRBV5-4,-,-,TRBJ1-2,CASSLGRVNYGYTF,TGTGCCAGCAGTTTGGGTAGAGTAAACTATGGCTACACCTTC
TRBV6-6,TRBD1,-,TRBJ1-2,CASSYGTGAGYTF,TGTGCCAGCAGTTACGGGACAGGGGCTGGCTACACCTTC
TRBV30,-,-,TRBJ1-3,CAWSVQGGTGNTIYF,TGTGCCTGGAGTGTACAGGGAGGGACTGGAAACACCATATATTTT
TRBV5-1,TRBD1,-,TRBJ2-7,CASSLGQGANEQYF,TGCGCCAGCAGCTTGGGACAGGGGGCGAACGAGCAGTACTTC
TRBV7-2,-,-,TRBJ2-1,CASSLTFGYNEQFF,TGTGCCAGCAGCTTAACGTTCGGTTACAATGAGCAGTTCTTC
TRBV6-1,TRBD1,-,TRBJ1-2,CASTTGTGGYGYTF,TGTGCCAGCACTACCGGGACAGGGGGCTATGGCTACACCTTC
TRBV13,TRBD2,once,TRBJ2-2,CASSPVLAGGTGELFF,TGTGCCAGCAGCCCGGTGCTAGCGGGGGGCACCGGGGAGCTGTTTTTT
TRBV11-1,-,-,TRBJ1-2,CASSPFGRQAYGYTF,TGTGCCAGCAGCCCATTCGGACGACAGGCCTATGGCTACACCTTC
TRBV6-5,-,once,TRBJ2-7,CASGYLSYEQYF,TGTGCCAGCGGCTACCTATCCTACGAGCAGTACTTC
TRBV10-3,-,-,TRBJ2-7,CAISDSRGYEQYF,TGTGCCATCAGTGATTCCCGAGGGTACGAGCAGTACTTC
TRBV29-1,-,-,TRBJ2-3,CSVVKGQGYTDTQYF,TGCAGCGTTGTAAAGGGCCAGGGGTACACAGATACGCAGTATTTT
TRBV9,-,-,TRBJ2-3,CASSVGLHTDTQYF,TGTGCCAGCAGCGTAGGGCTACACACAGATACGCAGTATTTT
TRBV21-1,-,-,TRBJ1-1,CASSKQGRTCGDTEAFF,TGTGCCAGCAGCAAACAGGGGAGGACTTGCGGGGACACTGAAGCTTTCTTT
TRBV20-1,-,few,TRBJ1-1,CSARDVGEAFF,TGCAGTGCTCGGGACGTGGGTGAAGCTTTCTTT
TRBV30,-,-,TRBJ1-1,CAWSVRGPLLNTEAFF,TGTGCCTGGAGTGTGCGGGGGCCCCTCTTGAACACTGAAGCTTTCTTT
TRBV11-2,-,-,TRBJ2-3,CASSLSLGRGDTQYF,TGTGCCAGCAGCTTGAGCCTAGGGCGCGGAGATACGCAGTATTTT
TRBV18,TRBD2,-,TRBJ2-5,CASSPLGGEETQYF,TGTGCCAGCTCCCCTCTCGGGGGGGAAGAGACCCAGTACTTC
TRBV10-3,-,-,TRBJ1-5,CASSYSLGKGPQHF,TGTGCCAGCAGTTACTCGCTTGGTAAGGGGCCCCAGCATTTT
TRBV29-1,TRBD1,-,TRBJ1-4,CSVEFQGGSEKLFF,TGCAGCGTTGAGTTTCAGGGGGGTAGCGAAAAACTGTTTTTT
TRBV6-6,-,-,TRBJ1-3,CASSYSGRGNTIYF,TGTGCCAGCAGTTACTCCGGCAGGGGAAACACCATATATTTT
TRBV5-4,TRBD2,-,TRBJ2-3,CASSFTGGGLTNTQYF,TGTGCCAGCAGCTTTACGGGGGGGGGCCTCACAAATACGCAGTATTTT
TRBV7-9,-,few,TRBJ1-2,CASSSEGHTNYGYTF,TGTGCCAGCAGCTCCGAGGGTCATACTAACTATGGCTACACCTTC
TRBV19,-,-,TRBJ2-4,CASSIFQGQDIQYF,TGTGCCAGTAGTATATTCCAGGGACAAGACATTCAGTACTTC
TRBV7-6,-,-,TRBJ2-7,CASSLGNSYEQYF,TGTGCCAGCAGCTTGGGAAACTCCTACGAGCAGTACTTC